This T cell receptor beta chain came from a study of T cells in narcolepsy (dated by TCRdb to the late 2010s). Turning to the overall study: Patients with narcolepsy type 1 or type 2 (NT1, NT2) and healthy control donors were enrolled in the study. The study used TCR Vbeta sequencing to track clonotypes in blood and CSF while looking for autoreactive T cells in narcolepsy patients that target self-antigens of hypocretin neurons (hypocretin, TRIB2). Summary of the overall study and its limitations: Numbers of sequenced blood memory CD4+ clonotypes were comparable, averaging roughly 40,000 in patients and around 30,000 in controls. According to the report, autoreactive clonotypes were detected serially in the blood of the same patients and of different patients, but not in healthy controls. Plots that compared CSF and blood CD4+ T cell clonotypes from the same patient highlighted HCRT-specific and TRIB2-specific autoreactive clonotypes. No sequences matching autoreactive T cell clones were contained in some blood memory CD4+ repertoires from patients and controls.

V is shortened by 5 bases, J by 9 bases, and the region joining them spans 16 bases. The germline V gene encodes CDR1 SGHDT and CDR2 YYEEEE. Including the terminal cysteine and phenylalanine, the CDR3 comprises 13 residues. CDR3 DNA only is kept here, 39 bases in frame from base 1. Details on this clone: This receptor's antigen is unknown. No base-level quality is on record; no much larger clone is a single base apart.

For TCR Vbeta sequencing, memory CD4+ T cells were sorted ex vivo from the peripheral blood of both healthy controls and narcolepsy patients. The library was produced with the immunoSEQ multiplex PCR assay. What TCRdb holds here is the immuneACCESS table cut down to in-frame rearrangements. Part of the clones is not present; checked against another copy, under half of the missing clones reflect an unresolved V gene, and the others are unexplained. This sample lists over 15,000 clones; under 90% were detected once. The ten top clones hold roughly 0.68% of the sample. This TCR was recovered from a human donor in good health. Material for sequencing was memory (CD45RA-) CD4+ T cells from blood. Taken with the paper, the label for cell subset or site translates to: memory T cells sorted ex vivo from peripheral blood. The chain was built from TRBV5-6 and TRBJ2-3; the D gene assignment is ambiguous. The nucleotide sequence reads TGTGCCAGCAGTTGGGGTGGGGTGCAAACGCAGTATTTT. Its translation reads: CASSWGGVQTQYF.